This T cell receptor beta chain was recorded in a study of identical twins. Study-level findings and limits: The same donors were not followed; conclusions instead depended on cross-sectional statistical analysis. Fewer insertions were carried by abundant cord blood beta clonotypes, but none was seen in memory repertoires. Sequences that were out-of-frame, alpha and twin-shared displayed an excess of low generation probability.

TCRdb re-called the 5' RACE reads with MiXCR, one entry per CDR3 protein. The sample has approximately 590,000 distinct CDR3 sequences, roughly 9.5% seen once. The V and J ends lost 0 bases and 9 bases, in that order; junction bases with no gene match: 8. The V gene's germline CDR1 is DFQATT and CDR2 SNEGSKA (reference sequence). This CDR3 contains 14 residues. This clonotype has just a few counts. The antigen remains unidentified. The same sample was also used in a study of yellow fever vaccine responses in identical twins.

The sequence was collected from a woman in her late teens or twenties in good health. V is TRBV20-1 and J is TRBJ1-5; 7 nucleotides match TRBD1. Source material: PBMCs. The CDR3 loop is CSAREGQSIRPQHF. In DNA form, the CDR3 reads TGCAGTGCTAGAGAGGGACAGAGTATCAGGCCCCAGCATTTT.